This T cell receptor (beta chain) was observed in a study of Graves' ophthalmopathy and Graves' hyperthyroidism. This clonotype was counted at least ten times. The germline V gene encodes CDR1 SGHTA and CDR2 FQGTGA. The CDR3 totals 17 residues. The V and J ends lost 3 bases and 3 bases respectively, with 17 bases between them. Reliance was placed on clinical symptoms, serum thyroxine, TRAb, thyroid ultrasound and orbital computed tomography for diagnosis. The PBMC fraction was derived from less than 11 ml of fresh peripheral blood. Beta-chain TCR CDR3 regions were amplified from RNA transcripts. Scientists carried out first-round RT-PCR using HTBI primers and then a second-round multiplex PCR. TCRdb ran MiXCR on the multiplex PCR reads and lists one entry per CDR3 protein. The repertoire has around 470,000 distinct CDR3 sequences, about an eighth of them found once; the top ten carry roughly 10%.

Input material: blood. This chain uses TRBV7-3 with TRBJ2-2, with D tentatively TRBD1 or TRBD2 (7 bases each). The source of this sequence is a woman in her twenties or thirties with Graves' ophthalmopathy. CDR3 coding DNA: TGTGCCAGCAGCTTCGTGGGGGGGACAGAGTACACCGGGGAGCTGTTTTTT. The encoded protein is CASSFVGGTEYTGELFF.